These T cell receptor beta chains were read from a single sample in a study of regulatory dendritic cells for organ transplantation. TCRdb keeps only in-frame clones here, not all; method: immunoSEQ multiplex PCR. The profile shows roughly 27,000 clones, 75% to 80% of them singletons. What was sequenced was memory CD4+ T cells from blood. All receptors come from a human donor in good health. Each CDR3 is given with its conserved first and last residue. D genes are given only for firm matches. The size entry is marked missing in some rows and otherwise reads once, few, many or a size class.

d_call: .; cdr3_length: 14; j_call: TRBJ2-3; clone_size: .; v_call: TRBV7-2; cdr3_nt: TGTGCCAGCAGCTTAGGCGATGGGGGGGATACGCAGTATTTT; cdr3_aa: CASSLGDGGDTQYF
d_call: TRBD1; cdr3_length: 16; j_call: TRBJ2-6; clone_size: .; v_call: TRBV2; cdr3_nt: TGTGCCAACGAAGGACAGGAGAGCTCTGGGGCCAACGTCCTGACTTTC; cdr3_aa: CANEGQESSGANVLTF
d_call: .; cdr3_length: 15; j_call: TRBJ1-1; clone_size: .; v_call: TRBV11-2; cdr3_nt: TGTGCCAGCAGCTTACCCCAATATTTGAACACTGAAGCTTTCTTT; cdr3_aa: CASSLPQYLNTEAFF
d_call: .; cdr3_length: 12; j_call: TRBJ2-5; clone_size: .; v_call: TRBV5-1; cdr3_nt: TGCGCCAGCAGCCCTGACCAAGAGACCCAGTACTTC; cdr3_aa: CASSPDQETQYF
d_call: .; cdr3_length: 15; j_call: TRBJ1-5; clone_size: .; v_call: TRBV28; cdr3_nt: TGTGCCACTACCCCGGGGGGACACCTCGATCAGCCCCAGCATTTT; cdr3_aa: CATTPGGHLDQPQHF
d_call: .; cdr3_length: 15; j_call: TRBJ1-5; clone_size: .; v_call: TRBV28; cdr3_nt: TGTGCCAGCAGTCCCCCGAGGGGAGGCAATCAGCCCCAGCATTTT; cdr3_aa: CASSPPRGGNQPQHF
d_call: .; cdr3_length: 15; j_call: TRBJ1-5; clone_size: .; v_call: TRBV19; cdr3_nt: TGTGCCACCGAGATAACAGGATTTAGCAATCAGCCCCAGCATTTT; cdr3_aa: CATEITGFSNQPQHF
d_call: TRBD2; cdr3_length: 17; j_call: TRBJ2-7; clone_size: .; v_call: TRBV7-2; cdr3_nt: TGTGCCAGCAGCCCCACCGGGACTAGCGGGAGTGGCTACGAGCAGTACTTC; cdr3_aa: CASSPTGTSGSGYEQYF
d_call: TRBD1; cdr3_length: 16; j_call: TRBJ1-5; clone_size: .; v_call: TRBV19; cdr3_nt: TGTGCCAGTAGTACAGTAGACAGGGGGTACAATCAGCCCCAGCATTTT; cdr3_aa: CASSTVDRGYNQPQHF
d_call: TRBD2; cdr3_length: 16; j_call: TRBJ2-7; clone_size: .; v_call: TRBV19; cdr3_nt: TGTGCCAGTAGTAGAAGACTAGCGGGGGTTATAGACGAGCAGTACTTC; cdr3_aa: CASSRRLAGVIDEQYF
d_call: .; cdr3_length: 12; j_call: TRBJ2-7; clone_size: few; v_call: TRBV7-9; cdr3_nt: TGTGCCAGCAGCTTCGATCCTTGGGGTCAGTACTTC; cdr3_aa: CASSFDPWGQYF
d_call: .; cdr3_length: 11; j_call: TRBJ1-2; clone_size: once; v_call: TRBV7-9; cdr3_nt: TGTGCCAGCACCAGGATGGGGGCCTACACCTTC; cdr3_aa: CASTRMGAYTF
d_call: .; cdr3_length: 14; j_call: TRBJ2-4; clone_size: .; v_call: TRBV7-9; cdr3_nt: TGTGCCAGCAGCTTAGGGGAAGGAAAAAACATTCAGTACTTC; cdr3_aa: CASSLGEGKNIQYF
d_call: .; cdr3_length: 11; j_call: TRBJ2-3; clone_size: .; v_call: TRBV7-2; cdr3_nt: TGTGCCAGCAGCTTCCCAGATACGCAGTATTTT; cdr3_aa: CASSFPDTQYF
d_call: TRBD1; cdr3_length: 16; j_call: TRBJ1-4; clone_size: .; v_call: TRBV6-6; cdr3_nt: TGTGCCAGCGCTAGGGACAGACGATCAACTAATGAAAAACTGTTTTTT; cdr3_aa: CASARDRRSTNEKLFF
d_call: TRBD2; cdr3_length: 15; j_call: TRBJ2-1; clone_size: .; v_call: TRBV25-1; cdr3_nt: TGTGCCAGCAGCTTCCTGGGGACTAGGAACAATGAGCAGTTCTTC; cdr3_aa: CASSFLGTRNNEQFF
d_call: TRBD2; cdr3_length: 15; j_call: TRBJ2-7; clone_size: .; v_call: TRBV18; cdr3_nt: TGTGCCAGCTCACCAGGCGGGGGTACGTCCTACGAGCAGTACTTC; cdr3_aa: CASSPGGGTSYEQYF
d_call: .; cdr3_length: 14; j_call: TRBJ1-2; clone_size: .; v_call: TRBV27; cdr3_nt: TGTGCCAGCCCCACCGGGGAGCCTGCCTATGGCTACACCTTC; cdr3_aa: CASPTGEPAYGYTF
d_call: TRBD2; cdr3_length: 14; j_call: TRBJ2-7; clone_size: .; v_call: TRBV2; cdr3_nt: TGTGCCAGTAGCTCTAGCGGGATCATATACGAGCAGTACTTC; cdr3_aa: CASSSSGIIYEQYF
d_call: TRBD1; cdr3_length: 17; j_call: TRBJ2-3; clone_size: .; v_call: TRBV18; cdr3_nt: TGTGCCAGCTCACTATCAACAGGGGCGAAAACCACAGATACGCAGTATTTT; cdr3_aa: CASSLSTGAKTTDTQYF
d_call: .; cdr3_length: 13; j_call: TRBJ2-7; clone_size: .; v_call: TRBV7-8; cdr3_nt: TGTGCCAGCAGCTCCAACATAGCCTACGAGCAGTACTTC; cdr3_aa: CASSSNIAYEQYF
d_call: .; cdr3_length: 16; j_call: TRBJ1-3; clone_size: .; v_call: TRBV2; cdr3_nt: TGTGCCAGCAGCAAACAGGGATCGCTGTCTGGAAACACCATATATTTT; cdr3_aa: CASSKQGSLSGNTIYF
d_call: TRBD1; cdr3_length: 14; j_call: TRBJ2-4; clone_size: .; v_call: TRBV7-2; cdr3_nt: TGTGCCAGCAGCCCCCGGACAGGGAAAAACATTCAGTACTTC; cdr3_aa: CASSPRTGKNIQYF
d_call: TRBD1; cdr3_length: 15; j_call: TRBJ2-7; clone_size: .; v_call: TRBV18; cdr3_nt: TGTGCCAGCTCCCCAGGACAGGGCAGTTCCTACGAGCAGTACTTC; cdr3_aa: CASSPGQGSSYEQYF
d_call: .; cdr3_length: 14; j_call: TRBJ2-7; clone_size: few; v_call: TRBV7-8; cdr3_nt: TGTGCCAGCAGCCTGACCACGGGGTTCCACGAGCAGTACTTC; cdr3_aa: CASSLTTGFHEQYF
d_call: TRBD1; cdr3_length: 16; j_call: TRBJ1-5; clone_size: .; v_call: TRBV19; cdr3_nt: TGTGCCAGTAGTAGAAAGACAGGGACCAGCAATCAGCCCCAGCATTTT; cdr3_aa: CASSRKTGTSNQPQHF
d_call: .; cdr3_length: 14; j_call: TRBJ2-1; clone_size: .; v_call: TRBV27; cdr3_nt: TGTGCCAGCAGTTTTACAGGGAATTGGGATGAGCAGTTCTTC; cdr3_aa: CASSFTGNWDEQFF
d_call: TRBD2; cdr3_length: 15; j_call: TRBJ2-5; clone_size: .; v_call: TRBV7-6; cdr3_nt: TGTGCCAGCAGCGAGGCCAGGACTAGCGGAGAGACCCAGTACTTC; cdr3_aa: CASSEARTSGETQYF
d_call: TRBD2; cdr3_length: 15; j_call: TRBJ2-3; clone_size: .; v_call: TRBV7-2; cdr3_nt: TGTGCCAGCAGCTTAACTAGCGGGGGCCCAGATACGCAGTATTTT; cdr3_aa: CASSLTSGGPDTQYF
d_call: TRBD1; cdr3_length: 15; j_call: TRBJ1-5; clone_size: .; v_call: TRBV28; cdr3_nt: TGTGCCAGCAACTCCGGACAGGGTGTCAATCAGCCCCAGCATTTT; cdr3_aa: CASNSGQGVNQPQHF
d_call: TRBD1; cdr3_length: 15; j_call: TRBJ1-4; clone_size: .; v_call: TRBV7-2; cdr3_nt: TGTGCCAGCAGGACCTCCGGGACAGGGCTTGAAAAACTGTTTTTT; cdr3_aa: CASRTSGTGLEKLFF
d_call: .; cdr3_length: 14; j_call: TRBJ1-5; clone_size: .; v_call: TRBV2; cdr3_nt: TGTGCCAGCAAGGATGGAATTAGCAATCAGCCCCAGCATTTT; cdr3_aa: CASKDGISNQPQHF
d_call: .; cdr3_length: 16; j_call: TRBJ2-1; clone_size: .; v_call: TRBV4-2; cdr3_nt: TGTGCCAGCAGCCAAGGGGCGGTAAGCTCCTACAATGAGCAGTTCTTC; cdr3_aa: CASSQGAVSSYNEQFF
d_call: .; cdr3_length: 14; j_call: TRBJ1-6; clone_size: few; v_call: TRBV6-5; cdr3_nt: TGTGCCAGCAGTTACTCGAGGGGAGGCTCACCCCTCCACTTT; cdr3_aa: CASSYSRGGSPLHF
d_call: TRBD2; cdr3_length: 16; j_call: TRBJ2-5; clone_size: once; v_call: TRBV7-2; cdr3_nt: TGTGCCAGCAGCCTTCTCACTAGCGGGAGCGGGGAGACCCAGTACTTC; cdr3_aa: CASSLLTSGSGETQYF
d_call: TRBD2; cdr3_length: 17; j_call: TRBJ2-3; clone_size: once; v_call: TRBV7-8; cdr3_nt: TGTGCCAGCAGCTTAAGGCTAGCGGGGCCTAGCACAGATACGCAGTATTTT; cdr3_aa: CASSLRLAGPSTDTQYF